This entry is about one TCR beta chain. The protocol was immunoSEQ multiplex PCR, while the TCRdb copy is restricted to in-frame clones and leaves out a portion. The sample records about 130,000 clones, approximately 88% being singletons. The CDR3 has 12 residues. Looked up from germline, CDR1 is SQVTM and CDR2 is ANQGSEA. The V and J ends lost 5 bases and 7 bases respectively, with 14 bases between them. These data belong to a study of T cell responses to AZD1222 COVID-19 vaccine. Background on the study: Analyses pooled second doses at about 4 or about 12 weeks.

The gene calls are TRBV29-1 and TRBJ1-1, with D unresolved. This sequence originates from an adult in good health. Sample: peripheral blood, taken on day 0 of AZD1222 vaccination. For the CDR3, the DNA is TGCAGCGTTTGGTTAGGCCGAAGTGAAGCTTTCTTT. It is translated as CSVWLGRSEAFF.